This T cell receptor beta chain was retrieved from a study of cytomegalovirus exposure and HLA in healthy donors (TCRdb year 2017). Turning to the overall study: According to a later analysis, the 120 validation repertoires were produced on the same platform as the 666 repertoires of the first cohort. Besides the first cohort of 500 to 700 subjects, a separate validation cohort made up of 120 different subjects was used. The study aimed to test whether cataloging public T cell receptors could reveal signatures of past pathogen exposure. To predict cytomegalovirus infection status, the study brought together high-throughput TCR immunosequencing, statistical association of individual TCRs with disease status, and machine learning. Broader findings and caveats from the paper: The validation cohort had no HLA typing available for a later analysis, so co-occurrence within that cohort was assessed over all 130 or so repertoires. Cytomegalovirus status was reported to be diagnosed by the classifier with high specificity and sensitivity in both the original and validation cohorts. In a later analysis, TCRs clustered in the first cohort were found to also tend to co-occur in the 120 or so validation repertoires, with about 93% of cluster scores above 0. In vitro tests confirmed that a few of the cytomegalovirus-associated TCR beta chains recognize cytomegalovirus antigens. Most TCR sequences were observed very rarely across donors, whereas some public TCRs were present in many individuals. According to the authors, the approach could potentially be generalized to other disease states and immunological phenotypes. A total of fewer than 200 TCR beta chains were listed by the study as associated with cytomegalovirus.

Separate from the roughly 650-subject first cohort, the validation cohort of 120 subjects was the group to which the donors belonged. Of note for this clone: This receptor's antigen is unknown. No base quality values were provided; no much bigger clone lies one nucleotide off.

The library was prepared using the immunoSEQ multiplex PCR assay. As for how the authors treated the data: A statistical classification framework was developed to diagnose cytomegalovirus status using the catalog of TCR beta chain sequences. TCRdb's version of the immuneACCESS table is confined to in-frame rearrangements and falls short of the full clone set. An unresolved V gene accounts for under half of the shortfall where checked; the remainder is of unknown origin. From that table come the V and J calls and clone size; the DNA was used to work out D and trimming. Recorded for this sample are 78,000 or so clones; about 96% of them occurred a single time. The ten largest make up around 1.6% of the sample. Reading from cysteine to phenylalanine, the CDR3 counts 14 amino acids. Only CDR3 DNA remains: 42 bases, in frame from the first base. The germline V gene (reference sequence) sets CDR1 to MNHNY and CDR2 to SVGAGI. The germline V end is reduced by 2 bases and the J end by 4 bases; junction bases left unmatched: 3.

This TCR derives from a man between 18 and 35 years old in good health and CMV-seropositive. Sequenced: PBMCs. The rearranged chain carries TRBV6-6 and TRBJ2-5; 8 bases in between match TRBD1. The CDR3 reads CASSYGQGGETQYF. The base sequence is TGTGCCAGCAGTTACGGACAGGGTGGAGAGACCCAGTACTTC.